The entry that follows covers one T cell receptor beta chain sequence. The entry originates in a study of cytomegalovirus exposure and HLA in healthy donors. TCRdb's table, derived via immunoSEQ multiplex PCR, lists solely in-frame clones and lacks some. The sample carries roughly 150,000 clones, 70% to 85% recorded once. This CDR3 has 14 amino acids. Trimming cost V 3 bases and J 7 bases; bases outside gene matches: 7. Germline-derived CDR1 and CDR2 are SQVTM and ANQGSEA. The gene calls are TRBV29-1 and TRBJ1-2; 11 bases align to TRBD1. Sequencing was carried out using PBMCs. This clonotype was obtained from a man aged 25 to 40 in good health and CMV-seropositive. CDR3 nucleotides: TGCAGCGTTGAGGGACAGGGGGGGTTAGGTGGCTACACCTTC. Translated, it gives CSVEGQGGLGGYTF.